This TCR delta chain was captured in a study of gamma-delta T cells after stem cell transplantation. The CDR3 contains 18 residues. Germline V gene sequence: CDR1 GEAIGNYY, CDR2 EKD. J lost 0 bases, V lost 3 bases, and 13 bases had no gene match. TCRdb reanalyzed the RT-PCR reads using CATT. There are around 800 delta-chain clones in the sample; approximately 1.5% occur only once, and 77% lies in the top ten. The receptor comes from a human donor. It is not recorded whose cells these are; they may come from a transplant donor. The chain combines TRDV2 with TRDJ1, with 9 bases lining up with TRDD3. Source material: gamma-delta T cells. This CDR3 is CACDSLQSTGGDTDKLIF. CDR3 DNA: TGTGCCTGTGACTCCCTACAGAGTACTGGGGGAGACACCGATAAACTCATCTTT.